This passage covers 9 T cell receptor beta chains from one sample sequenced in a study of shared clonotypes between healthy human individuals. Assay: immunoSEQ multiplex PCR; the TCRdb copy retains only in-frame clones and omits some. The repertoire includes about 530,000 clones, about 96% of them detected once, and approximately 0.06% sits in the top ten. The sample comprised naive CD4+ T cells sorted from blood. Subset described: CD45RA+ positively selected. The receptors here all came from a woman in her 30s in good health.

The CDR3 coding sequence is TGCGCCAGCAGCTTCAGTCCCGGGACAGGGAGCTACACCTTC. Translating it yields CASSFSPGTGSYTF. The V and J genes are TRBV5-1 and TRBJ1-2; 9 bases are shared with TRBD1. Germline values: CDR1 SGHRS, CDR2 YFSETQ. After removal of 2 bases from V and 9 bases from J, the junction contained 8 bases not matched to a gene. The length of the CDR3 is 14 residues.

V gene TRBV2 combines with J gene TRBJ1-4; 7 positions match TRBD1. The CDR3 runs to 13 residues. V shed 7 bases, J shed 7 bases, and the junction held 6 bases outside the gene matches. Germline V gene data show CDR1 as SNHLY and CDR2 as FYNNEI. The CDR3 nucleotides are TGTGCCAGCATGGCGAACAGGGGTGAAAAACTGTTTTTT. Translated, it gives CASMANRGEKLFF.

The V gene is TRBV6-1, the J gene TRBJ2-7; perhaps TRBD2 as D (6 bases). Trimming took 5 bases from V and 4 from J, leaving 18 bases between them. The CDR3 runs 15 residues. Germline values: CDR1 MNHNS, CDR2 SASEGT. CDR3 bases: TGTGCCAGCAGTCGTAGCGGCCTTGGTGGATACGAGCAGTACTTC. It is translated as CASSRSGLGGYEQYF.

J is TRBJ1-5 and V is TRBV5-4; D is ambiguous. This CDR3 has 16 residues. Germline loops: CDR1 SGHNT, CDR2 YYREEE (reference sequence). With 1 base removed from V and 6 bases from J, the gap between germline ends came to 17 bases. CDR3 nucleotides: TGTGCCAGCAGCTTGCCACTGGGATATAGGTCTCAGCCCCAGCATTTT. Amino acids: CASSLPLGYRSQPQHF.

This chain links TRBV18 with TRBJ2-6; weak D call: TRBD1 (6 bases). V was cut by 3 bases and J by 4 bases, with 13 bases left in between. Germline V gene data show CDR1 as KGHSH and CDR2 as LQKENI. The CDR3 contains 16 residues. This CDR3 is CASSPLSGTGANVLTF. The CDR3 DNA is TGTGCCAGCTCACCCCTTTCCGGGACAGGGGCCAACGTCCTGACTTTC.

A word on this clone: This sample also contains other DNA sequences that code for the same CDR3. J is TRBJ2-7 and V is TRBV18, with D tentatively TRBD2 (6 bases). CDR1 KGHSH and CDR2 LQKENI come from the germline V gene. V was cut by 1 base and J by 2 bases, with 9 bases left in between. The CDR3 has 14 residues. The CDR3 DNA is TGTGCCAGCTCACCACGGGGACTCGCCTACGAGCAGTACTTC. Its protein product is CASSPRGLAYEQYF.

The rearrangement uses TRBV7-3 and TRBJ2-7, with D perhaps matching TRBD1 or TRBD2 (5 bases each). Germline V gene lookup returns CDR1 SGHTA and CDR2 FQGTGA. CDR3 size: 15 residues. V gave up 2 bases and J gave up 3 bases, with 14 bases separating them. The CDR3 sequence is CASSLSAGTIYEQYF. CDR3 sequence (DNA): TGTGCCAGCAGCTTATCCGCTGGGACGATCTACGAGCAGTACTTC.

This clone appeared a single time. The CDR3 DNA is TGCAGCGTTGAAGAAGGGGGAGCCGAGCAGTACTTC. Translating gives CSVEEGGAEQYF. The rearrangement joins TRBV29-1 to TRBJ2-7; tentative D call: TRBD1 (6 bases). The CDR3 totals 12 residues. Germline CDR1 and CDR2: SQVTM and ANQGSEA. V shed 0 bases and J shed 6 bases, with 9 bases lying between them.

The chain uses TRBV11-2 and TRBJ2-7; the D is unclear. Germline V lookup: CDR1 SGHAT, CDR2 FQNNGV. This CDR3 comprises 13 residues. Trimming removed 2 bases from V and 4 bases from J, with 9 bases in between. The CDR3 protein is CASSLLRRYEQYF. In nucleotides, the CDR3 is TGTGCCAGCAGCTTATTACGTAGGTACGAGCAGTACTTC. Looking up the rest from reference TRBV11-2 and TRBJ2-7 gives the full variable domain: EAGVAQSPRYKIIEKRQSVAFWCNPISGHATLYWYQQILGQGPKLLIQFQNNGVVDDSQLPKDRFSAERLKGVDSTLKIQPAKLEDSAVYLCASSLLRRYEQYFGPGTRLTVT.